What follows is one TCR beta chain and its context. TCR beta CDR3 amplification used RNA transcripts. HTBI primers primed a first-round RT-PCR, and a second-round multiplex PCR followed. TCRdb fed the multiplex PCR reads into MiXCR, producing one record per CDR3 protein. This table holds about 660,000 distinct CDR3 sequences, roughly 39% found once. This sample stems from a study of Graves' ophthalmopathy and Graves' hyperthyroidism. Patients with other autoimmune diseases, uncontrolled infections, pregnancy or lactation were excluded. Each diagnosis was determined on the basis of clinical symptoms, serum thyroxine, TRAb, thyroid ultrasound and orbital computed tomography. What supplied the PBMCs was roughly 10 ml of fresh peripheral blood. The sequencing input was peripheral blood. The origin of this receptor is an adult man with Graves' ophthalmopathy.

CDR3 coding DNA: TGTGCCATCAGTGCTAGCGGGATTTCCTCCTACGAGCAGTACTTC. It yields the protein CAISASGISSYEQYF. The chain combines TRBV10-3 with TRBJ2-7; TRBD2 matches 9 bases. Germline V gene data show CDR1 as ENHRY and CDR2 as SYGVKD. V lost 4 bases to trimming and J lost 0 bases; unmatched junction nucleotides: 4. The CDR3 extends over 15 amino acids.